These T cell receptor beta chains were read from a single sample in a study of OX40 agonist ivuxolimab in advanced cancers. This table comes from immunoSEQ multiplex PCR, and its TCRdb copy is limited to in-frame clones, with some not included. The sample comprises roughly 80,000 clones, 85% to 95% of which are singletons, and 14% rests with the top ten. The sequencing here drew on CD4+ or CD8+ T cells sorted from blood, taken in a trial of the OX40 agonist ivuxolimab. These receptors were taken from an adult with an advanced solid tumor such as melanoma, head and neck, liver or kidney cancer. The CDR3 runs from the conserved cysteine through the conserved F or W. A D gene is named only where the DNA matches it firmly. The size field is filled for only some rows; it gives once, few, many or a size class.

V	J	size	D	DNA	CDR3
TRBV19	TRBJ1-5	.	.	TGTGCCAGTAGTATAGATCTATATGGGACTCAGCCCCAGCATTTT	CASSIDLYGTQPQHF
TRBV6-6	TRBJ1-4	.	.	TGTGCCAGCAGTTCGGCCCCGGAGGAGGAAAAACTGTTTTTT	CASSSAPEEEKLFF
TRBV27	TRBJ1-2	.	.	TGTGCCAGCAGTTCCCTCCTGGACGGGACTTATTGGGGCTACACCTTC	CASSSLLDGTYWGYTF
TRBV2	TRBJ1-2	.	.	TGTGCCAGCCTTATCAGCAGGGGAGTTAACTATGGCTACACCTTC	CASLISRGVNYGYTF
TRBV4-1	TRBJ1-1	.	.	TGCGCCAGCAGCCCCGAAAGGGTGGGCACTGAAGCTTTCTTT	CASSPERVGTEAFF
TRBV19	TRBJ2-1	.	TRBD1	TGTGCCAGTACCGGGACAGGGGCCTACAATGAGCAGTTCTTC	CASTGTGAYNEQFF
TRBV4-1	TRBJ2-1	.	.	TGCGCCAGCAGCCAAGATCGCCATAAGACGTTTGAGCAGTTCTTC	CASSQDRHKTFEQFF
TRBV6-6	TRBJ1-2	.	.	TGTGCCAGCAGTTACTCGAACAGCTATGGCTACACCTTC	CASSYSNSYGYTF
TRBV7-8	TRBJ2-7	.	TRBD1	TGTGCCAGCAGCCCTTGGGACAGGCGTACCTACGAGCAGTACTTC	CASSPWDRRTYEQYF
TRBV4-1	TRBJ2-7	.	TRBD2	TGCGCCAGCAGCCAAGATTGGCGGGGGGGCTACGAGCAGTACTTC	CASSQDWRGGYEQYF
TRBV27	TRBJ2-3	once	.	TGTGCCAGCAGTTTATTCCAAGGAGATACGCAGTATTTT	CASSLFQGDTQYF
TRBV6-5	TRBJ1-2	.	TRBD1	TGTGCCAGCAGTCCGACAGGGGCCAATGTTGGCTACACCTTC	CASSPTGANVGYTF
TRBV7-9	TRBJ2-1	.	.	TGTGCCAGCAGAAGAGGAGACAATGAGCAGTTCTTC	CASRRGDNEQFF
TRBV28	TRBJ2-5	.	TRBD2	TGTGCCAGCAGTCCTTTTGCGGGGGGCCTCGAAGAGACCCAGTACTTC	CASSPFAGGLEETQYF
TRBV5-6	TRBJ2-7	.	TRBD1	TGTGCCAGCAGCTCGGGACAGTCCTACGAGCAGTACTTC	CASSSGQSYEQYF
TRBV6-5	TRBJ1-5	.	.	TGTGCCAGCAGTTACTTCAACGCGCCCCAGCATTTT	CASSYFNAPQHF
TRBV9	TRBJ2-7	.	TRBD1	TGTGCCAGCAGCCCCCAGGACAGGCCCTACGAGCAGTACTTC	CASSPQDRPYEQYF
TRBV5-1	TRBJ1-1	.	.	TGCGCCAGCAGCCTTGTAATTCAGGGGAACACTGAAGCTTTCTTT	CASSLVIQGNTEAFF
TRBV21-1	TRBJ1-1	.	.	TGTGCCAGCAGCAAAGTGAGTAAACCCAACACTGAAGCTTTCTTT	CASSKVSKPNTEAFF
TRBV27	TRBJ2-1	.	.	TGTGCCAGCAGTGGCCGATCTAGGGTTTACAATGAGCAGTTCTTC	CASSGRSRVYNEQFF
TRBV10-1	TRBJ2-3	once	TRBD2	TGCGCCAGTCCCGTGTCGGTAGCGGGGGGGATTCATACGCAGTATTTT	CASPVSVAGGIHTQYF